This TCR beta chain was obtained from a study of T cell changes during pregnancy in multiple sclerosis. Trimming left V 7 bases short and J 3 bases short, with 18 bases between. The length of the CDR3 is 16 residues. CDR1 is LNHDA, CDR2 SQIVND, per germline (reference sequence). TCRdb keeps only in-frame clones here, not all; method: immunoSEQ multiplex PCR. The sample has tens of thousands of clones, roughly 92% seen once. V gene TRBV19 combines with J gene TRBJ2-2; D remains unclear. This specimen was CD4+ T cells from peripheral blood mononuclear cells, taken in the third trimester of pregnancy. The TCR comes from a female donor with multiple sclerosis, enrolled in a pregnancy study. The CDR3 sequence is CASKDMRSTYTGELFF. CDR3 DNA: TGTGCCAGTAAGGATATGAGGTCTACTTACACCGGGGAGCTGTTTTTT.